This TCR beta chain was identified during a study of response to subunit inactivated influenza vaccine. This clonotype showed up just a few times. Antigen: not known. The CDR3 extends over 17 amino acids. V was cut by 0 bases and J by 0 bases, with 15 bases left in between. Germline V CDR1 and CDR2: SGHDT, YYEEEE. Regarding the study as a whole: Only a handful of new T cells, the authors suggested, are recruited with each seasonal influenza vaccination.

TCRdb re-called the RT-PCR reads with MiXCR, one entry per CDR3 protein. The table records about 780,000 distinct CDR3 sequences, under 20% of them present only once. The sequencing used PBMCs from blood, collected about 5 days after vaccination. This clonotype was obtained from a man between 50 and 59 years old who received an inactivated influenza vaccine. The V and J genes are TRBV5-6 and TRBJ1-1; D may be TRBD1 (5 bases). In DNA form, the CDR3 reads TGTGCCAGCAGCTTGGCCAGAAGAGGACAATTGAACACTGAAGCTTTCTTT. The encoded protein is CASSLARRGQLNTEAFF.